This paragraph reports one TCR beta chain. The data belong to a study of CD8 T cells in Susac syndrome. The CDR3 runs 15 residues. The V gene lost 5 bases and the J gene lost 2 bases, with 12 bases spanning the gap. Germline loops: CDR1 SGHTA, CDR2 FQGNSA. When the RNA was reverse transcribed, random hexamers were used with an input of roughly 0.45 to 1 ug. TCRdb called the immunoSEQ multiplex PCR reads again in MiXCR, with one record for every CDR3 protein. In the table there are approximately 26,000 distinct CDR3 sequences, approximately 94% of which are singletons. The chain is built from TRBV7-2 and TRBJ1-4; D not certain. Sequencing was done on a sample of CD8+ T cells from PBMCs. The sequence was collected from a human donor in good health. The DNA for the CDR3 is TGTGCCAGCAGCGCTCGGTTGGCGACTAATGAAAAACTGTTTTTT. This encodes CASSARLATNEKLFF.